This TCR beta chain was documented in a study of cytomegalovirus exposure and HLA in healthy donors. Looked up from germline, CDR1 is GTSNPN and CDR2 is SVGIG (reference sequence). The CDR3 has 14 amino acids. V lost 6 bases, J lost 4 bases, and 6 bases stayed unmatched. It was with 60 Vbeta and 13 Jbeta primers that the PCR ran. Profiled with immunoSEQ multiplex PCR; TCRdb holds only in-frame clones, not every one. The sample lists about 180,000 clones, approximately 72% occurring once. The table lists this clone with a count of one. This sequence joins TRBV30 and TRBJ1-2; TRBD1 matches at 12 bases. Sequenced input: PBMCs. The clonotype was recovered from a female donor in good health and CMV-seronegative. In DNA, the CDR3 is TGTGCCTGTCGGGACAGGGGGCGCGGCTATGGCTACACCTTC. Protein: CACRDRGRGYGYTF.